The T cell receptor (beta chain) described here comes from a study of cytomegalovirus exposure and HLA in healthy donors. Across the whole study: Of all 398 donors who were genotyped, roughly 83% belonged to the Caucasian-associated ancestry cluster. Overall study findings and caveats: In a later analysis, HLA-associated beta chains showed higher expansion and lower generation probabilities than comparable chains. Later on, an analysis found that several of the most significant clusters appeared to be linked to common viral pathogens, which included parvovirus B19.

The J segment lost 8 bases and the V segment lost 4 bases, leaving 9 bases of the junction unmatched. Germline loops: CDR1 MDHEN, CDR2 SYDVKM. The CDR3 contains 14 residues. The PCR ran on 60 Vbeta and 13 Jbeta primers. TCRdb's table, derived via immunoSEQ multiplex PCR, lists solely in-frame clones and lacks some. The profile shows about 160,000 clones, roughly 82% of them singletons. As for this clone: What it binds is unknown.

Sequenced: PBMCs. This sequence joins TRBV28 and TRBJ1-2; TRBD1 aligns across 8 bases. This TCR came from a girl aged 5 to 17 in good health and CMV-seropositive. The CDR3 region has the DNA TGTGCCAGCAGTTCAGCGACAGGGGATAGAGGCTACACCTTC. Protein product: CASSSATGDRGYTF.